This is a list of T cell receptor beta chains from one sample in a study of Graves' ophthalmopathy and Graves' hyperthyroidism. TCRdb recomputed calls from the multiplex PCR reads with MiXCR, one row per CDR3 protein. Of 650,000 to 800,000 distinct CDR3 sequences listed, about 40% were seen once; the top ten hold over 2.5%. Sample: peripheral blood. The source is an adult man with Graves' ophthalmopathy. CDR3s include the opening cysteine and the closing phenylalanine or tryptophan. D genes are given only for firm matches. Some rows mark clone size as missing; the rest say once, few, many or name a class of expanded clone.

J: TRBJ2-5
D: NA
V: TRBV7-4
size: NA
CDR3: CASSFGGGQEKPDQETQYF
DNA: TGTGCCAGCAGCTTTGGCGGGGGCCAGGAAAAACCAGACCAAGAGACCCAGTACTTC

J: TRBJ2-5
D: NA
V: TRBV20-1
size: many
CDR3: CSAQVRETQYF
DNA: TGCAGTGCTCAGGTGCGGGAGACCCAGTACTTC

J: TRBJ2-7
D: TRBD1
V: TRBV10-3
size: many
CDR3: CASRAGTGDSYEQYF
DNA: TGTGCCTCGCGCGCCGGGACAGGAGACTCCTACGAGCAGTACTTC

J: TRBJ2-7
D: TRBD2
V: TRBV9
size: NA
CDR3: CASSQGSGGDLSYEQYF
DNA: TGCGCCAGCAGCCAAGGGTCGGGGGGGGACCTCTCCTACGAGCAGTACTTC

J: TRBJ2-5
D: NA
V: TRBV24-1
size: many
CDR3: CATAAGVGETQYF
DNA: TGTGCCACCGCAGCCGGGGTCGGCGAGACCCAGTACTTC

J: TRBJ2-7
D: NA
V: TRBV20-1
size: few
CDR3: CSANNRYSIPSYEQYF
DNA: TGCAGTGCTAACAATCGCTACAGTATTCCGTCCTACGAGCAGTACTTC

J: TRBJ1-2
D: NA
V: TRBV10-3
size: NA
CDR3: CASSYSTQGSGYGYTF
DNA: TGTGCCAGCAGTTACTCGACTCAGGGTAGCGGCTATGGCTACACCTTC

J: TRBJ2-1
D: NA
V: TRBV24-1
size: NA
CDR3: CATPLCVWGPKSCEQFF
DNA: TGTGCCACCCCCCTTTGTGTCTGGGGCCCCAAAAGCTGCGAGCAGTTCTTC

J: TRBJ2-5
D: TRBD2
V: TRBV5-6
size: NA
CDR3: CASSLEKAGVLQETQYF
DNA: TGTGCCAGCAGCTTGGAGAAGGCGGGGGTGCTCCAAGAGACCCAGTACTTC

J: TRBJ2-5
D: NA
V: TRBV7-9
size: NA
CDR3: CASSHWVGGEETQYF
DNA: TGCGCCAGCAGCCACTGGGTAGGGGGGGAAGAGACCCAGTACTTC

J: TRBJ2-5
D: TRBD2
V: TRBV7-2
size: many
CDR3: CASSLGRGGQETQYF
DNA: TGTGCCAGCAGCTTAGGACGGGGGGGCCAAGAGACCCAGTACTTC

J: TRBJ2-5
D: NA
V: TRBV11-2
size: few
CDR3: CASSRLVGAGAETQYF
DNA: TGTGCCAGCAGCAGACTTGTGGGGGCCGGTGCCGAGACCCAGTACTTC

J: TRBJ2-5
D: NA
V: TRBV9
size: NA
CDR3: CASSAGDSPGDQETQYF
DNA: TGTGCCAGCAGCGCGGGGGACTCACCGGGGGACCAAGAGACCCAGTACTTC

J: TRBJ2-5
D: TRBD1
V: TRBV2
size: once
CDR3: CASGGGTGETQYF
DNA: TGTGCCAGCGGGGGAGGGACAGGGGAGACCCAGTACTTC

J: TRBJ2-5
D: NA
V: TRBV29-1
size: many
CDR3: CSVEDPAVLSETQYF
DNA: TGCAGCGTTGAAGATCCAGCGGTTCTTTCGGAGACCCAGTACTTC

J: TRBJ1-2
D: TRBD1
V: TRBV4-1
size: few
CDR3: CASSQSRTGTANYGYTF
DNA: TGCGCCAGCAGCCAATCCCGAACCGGGACAGCTAACTATGGCTACACCTTC

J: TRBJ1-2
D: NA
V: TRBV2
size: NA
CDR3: CASSPPGQVGGYTF
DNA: TGTGCCAGCTCACCACCCGGGCAGGTTGGTGGCTACACCTTC

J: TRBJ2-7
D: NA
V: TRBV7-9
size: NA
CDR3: CASSLQASLGYEQYF
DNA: TGTGCCAGCAGCTTACAGGCGAGTCTTGGGTACGAGCAGTACTTC

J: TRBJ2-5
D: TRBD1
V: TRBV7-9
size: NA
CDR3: CASSLRAGGLKTQYF
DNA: TGCGCCAGCAGCTTGAGGGCAGGGGGCCTCAAGACCCAGTACTTC

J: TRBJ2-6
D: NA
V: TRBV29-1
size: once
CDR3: CSVEVPSGQGANVLTF
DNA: TGCAGCGTTGAAGTACCGAGTGGGCAGGGGGCCAACGTCCTGACTTTC

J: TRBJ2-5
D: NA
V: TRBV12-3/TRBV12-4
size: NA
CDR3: CASSFAAGQPQYF
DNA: TGTGCCAGCAGTTTCGCGGCGGGCCAGCCCCAGTACTTC

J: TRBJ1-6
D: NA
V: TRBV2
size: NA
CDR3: CASSFVGRPLHF
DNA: TGTGCCAGCAGTTTTGTGGGTAGACCCCTCCACTTT

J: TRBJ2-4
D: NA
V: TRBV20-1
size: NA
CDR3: CSARGAPEIQYF
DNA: TGCAGTGCTAGAGGGGCCCCGGAGATTCAGTACTTC

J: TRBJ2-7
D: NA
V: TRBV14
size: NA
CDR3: CASSQGDGAVEQYF
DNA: TGTGCCAGCAGCCAAGGGGACGGAGCTGTCGAGCAGTACTTC

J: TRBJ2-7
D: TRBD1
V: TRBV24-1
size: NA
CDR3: CATSDPGTGKRRSFPYEQYF
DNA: TGTGCCACCAGTGATCCCGGGACAGGAAAGCGACGAAGTTTCCCCTACGAGCAGTACTTC

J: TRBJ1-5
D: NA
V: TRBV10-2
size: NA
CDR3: CASSEGESNQPQHF
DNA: TGCGCCAGCAGTGAGGGGGAGTCCAATCAGCCCCAGCATTTT

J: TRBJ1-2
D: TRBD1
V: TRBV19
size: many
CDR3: CASSIGTGNYGYTF
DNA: TGTGCCAGTAGTATCGGGACAGGGAACTATGGCTACACCTTC

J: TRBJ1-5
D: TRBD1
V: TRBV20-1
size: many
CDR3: CSATAGTGGNQPQHF
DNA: TGCAGTGCTACTGCCGGGACAGGGGGGAATCAGCCCCAGCATTTT

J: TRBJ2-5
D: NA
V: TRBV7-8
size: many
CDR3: CASSLSLGAHPQETQYF
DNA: TGTGCCAGCAGCTTGAGTTTGGGGGCCCACCCCCAAGAGACCCAGTACTTC

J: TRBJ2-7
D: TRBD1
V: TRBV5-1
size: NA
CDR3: CASSLTGTGFLYEQYF
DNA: TGCGCCAGCAGCCTGACCGGGACAGGGTTCCTTTACGAGCAGTACTTC

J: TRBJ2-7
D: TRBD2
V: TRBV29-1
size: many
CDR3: CSARLAGGPYEQYF
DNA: TGCAGTGCTAGACTAGCGGGAGGGCCCTACGAGCAGTACTTC

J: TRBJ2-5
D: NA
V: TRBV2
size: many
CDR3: CASAYQETQYF
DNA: TGTGCCAGCGCGTACCAAGAGACCCAGTACTTC

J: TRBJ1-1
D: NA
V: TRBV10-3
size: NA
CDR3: CAISESDGSGAFF
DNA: TGTGCCATCAGTGAGTCTGACGGGTCAGGAGCTTTCTTT

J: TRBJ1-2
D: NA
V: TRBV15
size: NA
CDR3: CATSSQEELFGYTF
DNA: TGTGCCACCAGCAGCCAAGAGGAACTTTTCGGCTACACCTTC

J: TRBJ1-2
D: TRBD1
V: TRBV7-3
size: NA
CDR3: CASRGQGFDGYTF
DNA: TGTGCCAGCCGCGGACAGGGTTTCGATGGCTACACCTTC

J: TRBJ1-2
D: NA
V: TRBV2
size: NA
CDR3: CASSSSPMDYGYTF
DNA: TGTGCCAGCAGTTCTAGTCCTATGGACTATGGCTACACCTTC

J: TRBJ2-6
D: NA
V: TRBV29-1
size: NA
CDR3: CSYDSGANVLTF
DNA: TGCAGCTACGACTCTGGGGCCAACGTCCTGACTTTC

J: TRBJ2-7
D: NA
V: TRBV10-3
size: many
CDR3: CAISAVALFYEQYF
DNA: TGTGCCATCAGTGCGGTAGCCCTCTTCTACGAGCAGTACTTC

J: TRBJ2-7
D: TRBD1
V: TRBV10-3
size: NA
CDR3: CAISESSDRYEQYF
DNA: TGTGCCATCAGTGAGTCTTCGGACAGGTACGAGCAGTACTTC

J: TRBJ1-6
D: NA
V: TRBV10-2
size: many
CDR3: CASSDLKLISRDSPLHF
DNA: TGCGCCAGCAGTGATCTCAAGTTAATTTCGAGGGATTCACCCCTCCACTTT

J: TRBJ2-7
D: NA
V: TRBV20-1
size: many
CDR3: CSALLPVEREQYF
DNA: TGCAGTGCTCTTCTGCCCGTGGAGCGCGAGCAGTACTTC

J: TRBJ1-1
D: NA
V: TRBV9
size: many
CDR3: CASSVVREGHTEAFF
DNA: TGTGCCAGCAGCGTAGTTCGGGAAGGACACACTGAAGCTTTCTTT

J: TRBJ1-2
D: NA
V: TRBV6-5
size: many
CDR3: CASSPRVSDGHTF
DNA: TGTGCCAGCAGTCCTAGAGTATCCGATGGCCACACCTTC

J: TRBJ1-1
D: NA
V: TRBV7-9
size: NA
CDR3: CASSLFRVGGMNTEAFF
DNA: TGTGCCAGCAGCTTATTTAGAGTTGGTGGGATGAACACTGAAGCTTTCTTT

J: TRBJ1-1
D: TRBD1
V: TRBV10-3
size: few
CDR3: CASSPRGDRGITEAFF
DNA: TGTGCCAGCAGTCCTAGGGGGGACAGGGGTATTACTGAAGCTTTCTTT

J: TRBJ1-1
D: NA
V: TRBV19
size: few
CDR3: CASSIIGGDTEAFF
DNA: TGTGCCAGTAGTATAATTGGGGGGGATACTGAAGCTTTCTTT

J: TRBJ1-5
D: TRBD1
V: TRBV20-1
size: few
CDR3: CSARDRATNMGQPQHF
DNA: TGCAGTGCTAGGGACAGGGCCACAAATATGGGTCAGCCCCAGCATTTT

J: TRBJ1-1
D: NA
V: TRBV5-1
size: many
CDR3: CASSPTGRTEAFF
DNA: TGCGCCAGCAGTCCCACGGGAAGGACTGAAGCTTTCTTT